This T cell receptor (beta chain) was captured by sequencing in a study of T cells in Graves' hyperthyroidism and ophthalmopathy (dated by TCRdb to the late 2010s). Study-level background: Peripheral blood was collected at initial diagnosis, before any treatment. An independent validation cohort of around 20 hyperthyroidism patients and 15 or so patients who later progressed to ophthalmopathy tested prospective prediction of ophthalmopathy. A discovery cohort of about 96 patients, about 44 with Graves' ophthalmopathy and approximately 57 with stable Graves' hyperthyroidism, was used to find distinguishing TCR V-J signatures. After blood sampling, hyperthyroidism patients were treated with methimazole at a starting dose of 30 mg daily, and ophthalmopathy patients were treated with high-dose intravenous methylprednisolone. The approximately 100 discovery patients were randomly divided into training and test sets at a 7:3 ratio. The paper reports TCR Vbeta CDR3 sequencing of approximately 140 peripheral blood samples: 40 or so ophthalmopathy, some 80 hyperthyroidism and around 17 progressor patients. Thyroid tissue and blood T-cell repertoires from six or seven Graves' hyperthyroidism patients were also compared in the study.

The hyperthyroidism patients were between 18 and 65 years old and newly diagnosed, with a disease duration of less than 2 months. The study excluded patients with uncontrolled infections, other autoimmune diseases, pregnancy or lactation. Diagnoses were based on clinical symptoms, serum thyroxine and TRAb, thyroid ultrasound and orbital computed tomography. For progressor patients, blood was drawn at the first diagnosis of hyperthyroidism, before any ophthalmopathy symptoms had appeared. Ficoll-Paque density gradient centrifugation was used to isolate PBMCs from 10 ml of fresh peripheral blood. Progressor patients were first diagnosed with Graves' hyperthyroidism and then developed ophthalmopathy during follow-up. Trizol reagent was used to extract total RNA, and RNA quality was then checked on an Agilent 2100 Bioanalyzer. Results the study describes overall, beyond this receptor: In validation, progression to ophthalmopathy was predicted by the model with nearly 71% sensitivity and 72.22% specificity, a median of about 6.4 months before onset. A model built on a 13 V-J signature distinguished ophthalmopathy from stable hyperthyroidism, reaching approximately 89% sensitivity and about 81% specificity in cross-validation and 80%/75% in testing. Blood samples also contained most of the expanded thyroid clonotypes (frequency above 0.001), which suggests that blood repertoires may reflect thyroid immune responses. Sample size was not statistically predetermined, and blinding of investigators to group allocation was not performed.

This clonotype was found many times. Its antigen remains unidentified. Per-base quality was not reported, and no clone a single base away is much larger than it. The CDR3 covers 15 residues, taking in both the cysteine and the phenylalanine. Only CDR3 DNA is held: 45 bases, read in frame from base 1. The germline V gene (reference sequence) gives CDR1 as DFQATT and CDR2 as SNEGSKA. The germline V end is reduced by 1 base and the J end by 5 bases; junction bases left unmatched: 10. TCR beta CDR3 regions were amplified from RNA transcripts. For the first round of RT-PCR on the TCR CDR3, the HTBI primer set was used together with the Qiagen OneStep RT-PCR kit. Libraries were constructed in a second round of multiplex PCR, after which size selection and purification were carried out. The libraries were sequenced on an Illumina HiSeq2000 using paired-end 100 bp reads. On the authors' methods: Raw data were processed with SOAPnuke, discarding reads with adapters, uncalled bases, mean Phred below 15, or no exact constant-primer or identifier match. COPE v1.2.5 was used to merge the high-quality paired reads, and each unique nucleotide sequence was defined as a clonotype. MiTCR v1.1 was used to align clonotypes to the IMGT TRBV, TRBD and TRBJ reference segments. The analysis included only V-J combinations with a frequency above 0.0001, which together covered 99% to 99.2% of the repertoires. A TCS score was defined as the ratio of F50 (clonal expansion) to E x V (chaos), with BLOSUM62-based TCRdist applied between CDR3 peptides within each V-J. Welch's t-statistics and random forest reduced roughly 500 V-J features to 13, which were used in a naive Bayes classifier (R e1071). TCRdb reran the public reads through fastp at Q25 and MiXCR, keeping productive beta chains. Records with the same CDR3 protein are collapsed into one entry carrying the most frequent genes and DNA. The V and J calls were determined by TCRdb, not by the authors. This sample gives 150,000 or so distinct CDR3 sequences in total; roughly 10% of them show up just once. The ten largest clonotypes hold over 20% of the sample.

The sample taken for sequencing was blood. This clonotype was sampled from a woman younger than 35 with Graves' hyperthyroidism that later progressed to Graves' ophthalmopathy. Recombination connected TRBV20-1 to TRBJ2-5; 7 central bases correspond to TRBD1. The nucleotides read TGCAGTGCTAGAGTCGCGGACAGGAGTCGGGAGACCCAGTACTTC. Translated, it gives CSARVADRSRETQYF.